This T cell receptor beta chain was recorded in a study of somatic mutations in cytotoxic T cells in rheumatoid arthritis. At the level of the study: Patients gave 30 ml EDTA peripheral blood immediately after diagnosis, prior to starting treatment.

Authors' processing steps: Rarely, patient CD8+ clones larger than 1% corresponded to published virus-specific TCRB sequences. TCRdb keeps only in-frame clones here, not all; method: immunoSEQ multiplex PCR. V and J calls plus clone size are reproduced from that table; the DNA served to infer D and trimming. The sample includes around 14,000 clones, about 93% of them seen just once. The V segment lost 1 base and the J segment 5 bases; nucleotides outside the gene matches: 3. The CDR3 is 15 residues long. Germline loops: CDR1 SGHTA, CDR2 FQGNSA. The sequence was collected from a man between 65 and 85 years old with rheumatoid arthritis. The chain carries TRBV7-2 and TRBJ2-1; 9 bases are shared with TRBD2. The sequencing input was CD4+ T cells sorted from blood. In nucleotides, the CDR3 is TGTGCCAGCAGCTTAGACAGCGGGGGGCACAATGAGCAGTTCTTC. Amino acids: CASSLDSGGHNEQFF.